Below, one T cell receptor (beta chain) is given with its context. The data are from a study of blood T cell repertoires in COVID-19. Study details: The United States, Italy and Spain supplied acute and convalescent COVID-19 samples. T cells, B-cell-depleted T cells, or PBMCs supplied cDNA or gDNA.

Original analysis: Amplified reference gene primers provided the basis for estimating nucleated cell counts. Here immunoSEQ multiplex PCR was the method, and the copy in TCRdb shows in-frame clones only, minus some. The DNA gave D and trimming, while V, J and clone size come from that table. Of fewer than 500,000 clones in the sample, 75% to 90% were seen once. Per the germline V gene, CDR1 is LGHNT and CDR2 is FRNRAP. Trimming took 6 bases from V and 7 from J; bases not matched to a gene: 5. This CDR3 has 12 amino acids. The origin of this receptor is a young woman with active or convalescent COVID-19. V usage is TRBV12-5 and J usage is TRBJ1-2; 7 bases match TRBD1. The specimen sequenced was peripheral blood. As DNA, the CDR3 is TGTGCTAGTGGGCGGGACAGTTTTGGCTACACCTTC. This encodes CASGRDSFGYTF.